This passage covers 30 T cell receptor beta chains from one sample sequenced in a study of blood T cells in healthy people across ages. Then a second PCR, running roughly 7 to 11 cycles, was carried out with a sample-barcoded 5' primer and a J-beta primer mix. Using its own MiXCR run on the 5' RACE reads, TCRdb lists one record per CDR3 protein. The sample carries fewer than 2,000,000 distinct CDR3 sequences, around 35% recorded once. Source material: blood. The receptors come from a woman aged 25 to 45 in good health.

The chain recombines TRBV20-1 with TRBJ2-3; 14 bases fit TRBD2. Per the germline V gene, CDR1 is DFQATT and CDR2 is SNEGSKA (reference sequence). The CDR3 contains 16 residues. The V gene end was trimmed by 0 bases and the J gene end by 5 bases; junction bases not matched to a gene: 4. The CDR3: CSAREGLAGVRDTQYF. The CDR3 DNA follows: TGCAGTGCTAGAGAGGGACTAGCGGGGGTCAGAGATACGCAGTATTTT.

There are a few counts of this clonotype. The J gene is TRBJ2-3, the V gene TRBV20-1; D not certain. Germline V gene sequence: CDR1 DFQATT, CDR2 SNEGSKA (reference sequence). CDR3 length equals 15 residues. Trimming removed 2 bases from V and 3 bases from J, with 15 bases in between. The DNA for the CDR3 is TGCAGTGCTAGATTCATTCCAACAAGAACAGATACGCAGTATTTT. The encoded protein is CSARFIPTRTDTQYF.

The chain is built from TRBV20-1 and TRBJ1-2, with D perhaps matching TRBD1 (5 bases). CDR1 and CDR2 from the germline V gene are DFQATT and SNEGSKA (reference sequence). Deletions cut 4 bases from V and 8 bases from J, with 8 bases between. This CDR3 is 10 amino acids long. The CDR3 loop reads CSAKGSGYTF. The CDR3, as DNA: TGCAGTGCTAAGGGGTCCGGCTACACCTTC.

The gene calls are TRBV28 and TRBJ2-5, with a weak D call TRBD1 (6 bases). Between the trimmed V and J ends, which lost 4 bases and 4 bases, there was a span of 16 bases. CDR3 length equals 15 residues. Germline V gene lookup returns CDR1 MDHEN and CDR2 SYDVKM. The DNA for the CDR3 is TGTGCCAGCAGTTCCCCGCAGGGGCTTAGAGAGACCCAGTACTTC. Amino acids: CASSSPQGLRETQYF.

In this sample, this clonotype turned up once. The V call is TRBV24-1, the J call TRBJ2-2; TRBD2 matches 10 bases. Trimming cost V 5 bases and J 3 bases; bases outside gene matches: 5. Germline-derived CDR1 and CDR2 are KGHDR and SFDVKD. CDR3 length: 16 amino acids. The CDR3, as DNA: TGTGCCACCAGTGGTCTAGCGGGAGAGGACACCGGGGAGCTGTTTTTT. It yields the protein CATSGLAGEDTGELFF.

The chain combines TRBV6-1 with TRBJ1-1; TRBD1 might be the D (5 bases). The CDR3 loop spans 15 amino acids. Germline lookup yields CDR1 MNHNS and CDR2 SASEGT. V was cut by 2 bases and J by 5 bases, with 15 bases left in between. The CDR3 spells CASSESSWGATEAFF. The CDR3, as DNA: TGTGCCAGCAGTGAATCGTCGTGGGGCGCGACTGAAGCTTTCTTT.

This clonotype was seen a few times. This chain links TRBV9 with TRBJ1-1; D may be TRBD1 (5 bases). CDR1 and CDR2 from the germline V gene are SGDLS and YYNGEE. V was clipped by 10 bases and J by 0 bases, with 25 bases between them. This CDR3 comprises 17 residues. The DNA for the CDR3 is TGTGCCCTCCAACGACTGACCCCAGGGAGTGTGAACACTGAAGCTTTCTTT. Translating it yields CALQRLTPGSVNTEAFF.

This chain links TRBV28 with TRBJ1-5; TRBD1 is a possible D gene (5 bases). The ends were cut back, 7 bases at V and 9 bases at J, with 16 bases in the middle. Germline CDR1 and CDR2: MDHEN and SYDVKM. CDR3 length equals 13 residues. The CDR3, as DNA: TGTGCCAGCAACCAAGGCCAGGGACGGCCCCAGCATTTT. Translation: CASNQGQGRPQHF.

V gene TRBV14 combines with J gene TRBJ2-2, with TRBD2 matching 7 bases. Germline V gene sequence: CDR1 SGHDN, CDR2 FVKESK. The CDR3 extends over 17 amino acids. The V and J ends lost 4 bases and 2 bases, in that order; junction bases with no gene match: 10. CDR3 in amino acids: CASSPLWGGRNTGELFF. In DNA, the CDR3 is TGTGCCAGCAGCCCGCTGTGGGGGGGACGAAACACCGGGGAGCTGTTTTTT.

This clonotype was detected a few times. CDR3 protein: CASAAYTYNSPLHF. CDR3 coding DNA: TGTGCCAGCGCTGCGTATACCTATAATTCACCCCTCCACTTT. V and J are TRBV27 and TRBJ1-6; D is uncertain. There are 14 residues in the CDR3. V was clipped by 8 bases and J by 2 bases, with 10 bases between them. The germline CDR1 and CDR2 sequences are MNHEY and SMNVEV (reference sequence).

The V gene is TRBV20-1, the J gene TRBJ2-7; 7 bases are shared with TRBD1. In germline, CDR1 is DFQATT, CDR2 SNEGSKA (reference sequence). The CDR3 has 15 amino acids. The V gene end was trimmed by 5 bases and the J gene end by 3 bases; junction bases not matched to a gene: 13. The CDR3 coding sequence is TGCAGTGCTGATGACAGGGTCGGCCATCTCTACGAGCAGTACTTC. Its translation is CSADDRVGHLYEQYF.

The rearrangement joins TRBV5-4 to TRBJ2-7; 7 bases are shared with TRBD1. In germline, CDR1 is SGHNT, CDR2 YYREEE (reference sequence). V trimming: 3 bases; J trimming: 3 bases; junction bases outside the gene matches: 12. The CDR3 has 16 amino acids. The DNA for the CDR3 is TGTGCCAGCAGCTCAGGAACAGGGGCCCCGGGCTACGAGCAGTACTTC. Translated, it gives CASSSGTGAPGYEQYF.

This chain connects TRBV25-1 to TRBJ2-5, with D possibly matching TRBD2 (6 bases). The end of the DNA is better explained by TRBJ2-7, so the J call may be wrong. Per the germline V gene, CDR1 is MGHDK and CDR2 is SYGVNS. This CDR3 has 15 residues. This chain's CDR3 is CASRSGTLGLGEQYF. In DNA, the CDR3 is TGTGCCAGCAGGTCCGGGACTTTGGGCCTAGGCGAGCAGTACTTC.

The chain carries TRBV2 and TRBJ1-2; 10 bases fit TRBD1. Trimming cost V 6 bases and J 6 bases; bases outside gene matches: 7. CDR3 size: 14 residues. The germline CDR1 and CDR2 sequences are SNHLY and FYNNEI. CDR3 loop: CASRADRGLNGYTF. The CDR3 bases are TGTGCCAGCAGAGCCGACAGGGGGCTAAATGGCTACACCTTC.

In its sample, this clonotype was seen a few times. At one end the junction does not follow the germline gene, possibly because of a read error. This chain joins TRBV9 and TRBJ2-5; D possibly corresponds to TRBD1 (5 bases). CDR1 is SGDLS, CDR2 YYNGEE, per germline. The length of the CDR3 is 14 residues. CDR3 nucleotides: TGTGCCAACAGCGTAGGAATAGCAGGGGAGACCCAGTACTTC. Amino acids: CANSVGIAGETQYF. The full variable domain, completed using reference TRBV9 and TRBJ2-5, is DSGVTQTPKHLITATGQRVTLRCSPRSGDLSVYWYQQSLDQGLQFLIQYYNGEERAKGNILERFSAQQFPDLHSELNLSSLELGDSALYFCANSVGIAGETQYFGPGTRLLVL.

The CDR3: CSARVHLGGPLTHEQYF. CDR3 nucleotides: TGCAGTGCTAGAGTCCATTTGGGGGGCCCCCTCACCCACGAGCAGTACTTC. The rearrangement uses TRBV20-1 and TRBJ2-7; D tentatively fits TRBD1 or TRBD2 (6 bases each). V shed 1 base and J shed 5 bases, with 24 bases lying between them. CDR1 is DFQATT and CDR2 is SNEGSKA in the germline V gene (reference sequence). CDR3 length: 17 amino acids.

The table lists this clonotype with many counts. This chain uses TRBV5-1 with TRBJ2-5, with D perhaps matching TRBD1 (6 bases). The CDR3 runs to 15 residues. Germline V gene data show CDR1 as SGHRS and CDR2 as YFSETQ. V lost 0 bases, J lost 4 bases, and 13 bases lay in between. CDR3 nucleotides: TGCGCCAGCAGCTTGGTTGGACAGCCAGGAGAGACCCAGTACTTC. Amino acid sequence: CASSLVGQPGETQYF.

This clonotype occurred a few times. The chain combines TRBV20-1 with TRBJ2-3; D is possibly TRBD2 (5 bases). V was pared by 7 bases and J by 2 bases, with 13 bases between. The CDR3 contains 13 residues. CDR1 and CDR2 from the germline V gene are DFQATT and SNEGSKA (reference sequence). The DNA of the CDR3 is TGCAGTGGGCAGCGGACTTCCACAGATACGCAGTATTTT. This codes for CSGQRTSTDTQYF.

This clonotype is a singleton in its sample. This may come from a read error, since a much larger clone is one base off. The CDR3 region is CASSPISGTTLYEQYF. The CDR3 nucleotides are TGTGCCAGCAGTCCGATCTCCGGGACTACGCTCTACGAGCAGTACTTC. The rearrangement joins TRBV6-1 to TRBJ2-7; TRBD2 aligns across 7 bases. The J segment lost 3 bases and the V segment lost 5 bases, leaving 13 bases of the junction unmatched. CDR1 is MNHNS and CDR2 is SASEGT in the germline V gene. The CDR3 extends over 16 amino acids.

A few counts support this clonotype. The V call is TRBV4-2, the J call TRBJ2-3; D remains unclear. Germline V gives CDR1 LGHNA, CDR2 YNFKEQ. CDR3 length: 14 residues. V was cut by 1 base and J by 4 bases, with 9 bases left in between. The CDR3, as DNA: TGTGCCAGCAGCCAAGTCTTATGGGCAGATACGCAGTATTTT. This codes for CASSQVLWADTQYF.

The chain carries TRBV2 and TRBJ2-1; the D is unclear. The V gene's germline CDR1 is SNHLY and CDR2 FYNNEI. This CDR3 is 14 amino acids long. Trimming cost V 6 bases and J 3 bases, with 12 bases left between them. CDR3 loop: CASREPAVYNEQFF. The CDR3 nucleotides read TGTGCCAGCAGGGAACCGGCGGTCTACAATGAGCAGTTCTTC.

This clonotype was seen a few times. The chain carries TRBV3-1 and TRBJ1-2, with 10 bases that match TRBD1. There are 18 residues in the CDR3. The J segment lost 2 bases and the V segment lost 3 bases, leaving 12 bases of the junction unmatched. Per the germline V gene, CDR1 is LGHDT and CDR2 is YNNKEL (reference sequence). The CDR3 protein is CASSHLRDRGSINYGYTF. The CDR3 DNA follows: TGTGCCAGCAGCCACCTCCGGGACAGGGGATCTATCAACTATGGCTACACCTTC. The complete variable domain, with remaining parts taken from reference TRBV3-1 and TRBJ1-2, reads DTAVSQTPKYLVTQMGNDKSIKCEQNLGHDTMYWYKQDSKKFLKIMFSYNNKELIINETVPNRFSPKSPDKAHLNLHINSLELGDSAVYFCASSHLRDRGSINYGYTFGSGTRLTVV.

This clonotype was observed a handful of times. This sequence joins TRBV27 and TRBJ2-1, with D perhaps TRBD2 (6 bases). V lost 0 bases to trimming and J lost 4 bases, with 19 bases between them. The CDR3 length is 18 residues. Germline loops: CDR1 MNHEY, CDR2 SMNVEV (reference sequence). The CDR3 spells CASSLSIPREPLYNEQFF. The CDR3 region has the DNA TGTGCCAGCAGTTTATCGATCCCCCGGGAGCCTTTATACAATGAGCAGTTCTTC.

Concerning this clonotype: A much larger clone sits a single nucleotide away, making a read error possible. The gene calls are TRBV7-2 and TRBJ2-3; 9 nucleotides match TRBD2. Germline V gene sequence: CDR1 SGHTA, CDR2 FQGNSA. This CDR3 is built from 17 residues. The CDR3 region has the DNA TGTGCCAGCAGCTTAGCGCGGAGCGGGGGGTCCACAGATACGCGGTATTTT. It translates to CASSLARSGGSTDTRYF.

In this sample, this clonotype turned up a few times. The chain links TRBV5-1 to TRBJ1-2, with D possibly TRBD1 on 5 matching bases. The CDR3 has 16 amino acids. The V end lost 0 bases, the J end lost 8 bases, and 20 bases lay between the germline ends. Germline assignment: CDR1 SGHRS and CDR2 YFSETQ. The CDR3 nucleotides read TGCGCCAGCAGCTTGGGGGTCGTCGGGGGTGTCGTGGGCTACACCTTC. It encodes CASSLGVVGGVVGYTF.

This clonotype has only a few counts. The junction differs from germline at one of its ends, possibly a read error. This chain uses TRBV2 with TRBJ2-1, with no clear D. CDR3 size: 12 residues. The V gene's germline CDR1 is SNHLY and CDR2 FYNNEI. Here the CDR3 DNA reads TGTGCCAGCAGGGAAGGTGGAAGCGTGCAGTTCTTC. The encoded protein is CASREGGSVQFF.

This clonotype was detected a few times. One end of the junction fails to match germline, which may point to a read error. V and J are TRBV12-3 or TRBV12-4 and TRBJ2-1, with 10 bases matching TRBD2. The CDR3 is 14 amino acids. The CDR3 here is CASSIAGGGDEQFF. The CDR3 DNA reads TGTGCCAGCAGTATAGCGGGAGGAGGGGATGAGCAGTTCTTC.

The CDR3 here is CASSDSLLTDTQYF. Written as DNA, the CDR3 is TGTGCCAGTAGTGACAGCCTACTCACAGATACGCAGTATTTT. This sequence joins TRBV19 and TRBJ2-3; tentatively, D is TRBD1 (5 bases). V lost 5 bases and J 2 bases, leaving 11 bases between the germline ends. The CDR3 covers 14 residues. Germline lookup yields CDR1 LNHDA and CDR2 SQIVND (reference sequence).

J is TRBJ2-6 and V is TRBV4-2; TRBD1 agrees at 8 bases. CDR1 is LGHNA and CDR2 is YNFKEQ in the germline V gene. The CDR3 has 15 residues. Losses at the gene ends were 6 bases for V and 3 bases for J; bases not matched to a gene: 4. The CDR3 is CASRETGVGANVLTF. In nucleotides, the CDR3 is TGTGCCAGCAGGGAGACAGGGGTTGGGGCCAACGTCCTGACTTTC.

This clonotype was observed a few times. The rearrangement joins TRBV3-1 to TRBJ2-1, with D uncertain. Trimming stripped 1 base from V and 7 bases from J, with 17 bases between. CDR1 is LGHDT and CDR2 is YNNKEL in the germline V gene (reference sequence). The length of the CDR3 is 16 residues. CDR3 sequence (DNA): TGTGCCAGCAGCCAAGTGGTGTCCACGGGTAGGAATGAGCAGTTCTTC. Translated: CASSQVVSTGRNEQFF.